This T cell receptor beta chain was sequenced for a study of blood T cell repertoires in COVID-19. For the study at large: There were acute and convalescent COVID-19 samples, and they came from the United States, Italy and Spain. From T cells, B-cell-depleted T cells, or PBMCs came the material, which was cDNA or gDNA.

The authors' processing: Amplifying reference gene primers gave estimates of nucleated cell counts. Assay used: immunoSEQ multiplex PCR; TCRdb lists only in-frame clones, some missing. From that table come the V and J calls and clone size; the DNA was used to work out D and trimming. There are about 190,000 clones in the sample; about 77% occur only once, and roughly 2.8% lies in the top ten. The CDR3 has 14 residues. V lost 5 bases, J lost 5 bases, and 4 bases stayed unmatched. Germline loops: CDR1 SGHTA, CDR2 FQGNSA. The sample was peripheral blood. The receptor's source is a woman older than 75 with active or convalescent COVID-19. The chain couples TRBV7-2 to TRBJ2-1; 9 nucleotides line up with TRBD1. The CDR3 DNA sequence: TGTGCCAGCAGCCGGGACAGGGTGGACAATGAGCAGTTCTTC. Protein: CASSRDRVDNEQFF. Together with reference TRBV7-2 and TRBJ2-1, the CDR3 gives the full variable domain: GAGVSQSPSNKVTEKGKDVELRCDPISGHTALYWYRQSLGQGLEFLIYFQGNSAPDKSGLPSDRFSAERTGGSVSTLTIQRTQQEDSAVYLCASSRDRVDNEQFFGPGTRLTVL.